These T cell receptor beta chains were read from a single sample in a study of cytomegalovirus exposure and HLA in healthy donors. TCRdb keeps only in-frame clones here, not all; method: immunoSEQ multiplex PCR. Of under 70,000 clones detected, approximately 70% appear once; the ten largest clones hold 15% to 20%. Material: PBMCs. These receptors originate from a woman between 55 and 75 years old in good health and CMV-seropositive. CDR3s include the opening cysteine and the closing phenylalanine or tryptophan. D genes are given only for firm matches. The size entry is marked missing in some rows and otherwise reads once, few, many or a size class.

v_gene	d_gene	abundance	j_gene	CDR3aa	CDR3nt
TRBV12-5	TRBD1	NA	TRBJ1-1	CASGLEQGLNTEAFF	TGTGCTAGTGGTTTGGAACAGGGGTTGAACACTGAAGCTTTCTTT
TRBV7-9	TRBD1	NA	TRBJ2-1	CASSLMDRGPVNEQFF	TGTGCCAGCAGCTTAATGGACAGGGGGCCTGTCAATGAGCAGTTCTTC
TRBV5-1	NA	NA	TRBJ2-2	CASSQDSPNTGELFF	TGCGCCAGCAGTCAGGACAGCCCCAACACCGGGGAGCTGTTTTTT
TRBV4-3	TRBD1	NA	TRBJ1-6	CASSLATGTGVNSPLHF	TGCGCCAGCAGCCTAGCAACCGGGACAGGGGTTAATTCACCCCTCCACTTT
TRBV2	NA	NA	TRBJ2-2	CASGNRDPTGELFF	TGTGCCAGCGGGAACAGGGACCCTACCGGGGAGCTGTTTTTT
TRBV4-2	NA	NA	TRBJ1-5	CASSQDEGGNQPQHF	TGTGCCAGCAGCCAAGACGAGGGGGGCAATCAGCCCCAGCATTTT
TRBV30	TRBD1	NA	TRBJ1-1	CAWSRGQGNTEAFF	TGTGCCTGGAGCCGAGGACAGGGTAACACTGAAGCTTTCTTT
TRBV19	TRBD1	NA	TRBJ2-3	CASSPGQSTDTQYF	TGTGCCAGTTCTCCGGGACAGTCCACAGATACGCAGTATTTT
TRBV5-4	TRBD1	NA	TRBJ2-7	CASSRLGQGVVSYEQYF	TGTGCCAGCAGCCGCTTGGGACAGGGCGTTGTATCCTACGAGCAGTACTTC
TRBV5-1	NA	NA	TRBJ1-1	CASSFQGSDTEAFF	TGCGCCAGCAGCTTTCAGGGCTCGGACACTGAAGCTTTCTTT
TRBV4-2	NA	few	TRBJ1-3	CASSQVGGGSVSGNTIYF	TGTGCCAGCAGCCAAGTCGGGGGGGGGAGTGTTTCTGGAAACACCATATATTTT
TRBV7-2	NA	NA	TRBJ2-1	CASSLEQTEQFF	TGTGCCAGCAGCTTAGAACAGACAGAGCAGTTCTTC
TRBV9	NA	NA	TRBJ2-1	CASSEGGDSYNEQFF	TGTGCCAGCAGCGAAGGGGGGGACTCCTACAATGAGCAGTTCTTC
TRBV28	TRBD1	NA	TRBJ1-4	CASSHGQGVADSEKLFF	TGTGCCAGCAGCCATGGACAGGGGGTGGCGGATTCGGAAAAACTGTTTTTT
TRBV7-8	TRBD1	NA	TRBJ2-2	CASSSRDRRYTGELFF	TGTGCCAGCAGCAGTCGGGACAGGCGATACACCGGGGAGCTGTTTTTT
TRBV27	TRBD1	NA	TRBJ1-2	CASSHPGQGHGYTF	TGTGCCAGCAGTCACCCGGGACAGGGGCATGGCTACACCTTC
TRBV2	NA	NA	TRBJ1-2	CASSPTGTTNYGYTF	TGTGCCAGCAGTCCTACAGGGACTACTAACTATGGCTACACCTTC
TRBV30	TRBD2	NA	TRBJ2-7	CAWSGEGEQYF	TGTGCCTGGAGTGGGGAGGGCGAGCAGTACTTC
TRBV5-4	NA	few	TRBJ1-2	CASSLEGLYGYTF	TGTGCCAGCAGCTTGGAGGGACTCTATGGCTACACCTTC
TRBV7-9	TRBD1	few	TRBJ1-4	CASSPGQGRWGEKLFF	TGTGCCAGCAGCCCCGGACAGGGCCGGTGGGGGGAAAAACTGTTTTTT
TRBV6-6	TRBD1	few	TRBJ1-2	CASSYSGSGGYYGYTF	TGTGCCAGCAGTTACTCGGGGTCAGGGGGCTACTATGGCTACACCTTC
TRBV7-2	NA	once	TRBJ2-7	CASSLRTRTEQYF	TGTGCCAGCAGCTTAAGGACGAGGACAGAGCAGTACTTC
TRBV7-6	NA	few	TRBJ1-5	CASSLGKGLFDIQPQHF	TGTGCCAGCAGCTTAGGGAAGGGGCTCTTTGATATTCAGCCCCAGCATTTT
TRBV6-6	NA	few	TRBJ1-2	CASSYDRNYGYTF	TGTGCCAGCAGTTATGACAGAAACTATGGCTACACCTTC
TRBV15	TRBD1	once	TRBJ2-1	CATSRDRLRQGLSNEQFF	TGTGCCACCAGCAGAGATCGATTAAGACAGGGGTTAAGCAATGAGCAGTTCTTC
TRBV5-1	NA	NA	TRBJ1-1	CASSIQPGQNTEAFF	TGCGCCAGCAGCATCCAACCGGGACAGAACACTGAAGCTTTCTTT
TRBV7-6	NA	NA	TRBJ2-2	CASSLASYTGELFF	TGTGCCAGCAGCTTAGCTTCTTACACCGGGGAGCTGTTTTTT
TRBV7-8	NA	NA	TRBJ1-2	CASSPGVVYNYGYTF	TGTGCCAGCAGCCCCGGAGTCGTATATAACTATGGCTACACCTTC
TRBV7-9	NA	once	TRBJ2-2	CASSLRAGELFF	TGTGCCAGCAGCTTAAGAGCCGGGGAGCTGTTTTTT
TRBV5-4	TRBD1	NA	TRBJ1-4	CASSLRGTGNEKLFF	TGTGCCAGCAGCTTGCGCGGGACAGGGAACGAAAAACTGTTTTTT
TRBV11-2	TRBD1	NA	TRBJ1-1	CASGRAPGQGSREAFF	TGTGCCAGCGGCAGGGCACCGGGACAGGGGAGTAGGGAAGCTTTCTTT
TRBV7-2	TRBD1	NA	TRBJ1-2	CASSLRGRHGYTF	TGTGCCAGCAGCCTCAGGGGGCGGCATGGCTACACCTTC
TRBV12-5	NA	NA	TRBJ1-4	CASTDRLNEKLFF	TGTGCTAGCACGGACAGACTTAATGAAAAACTGTTTTTT
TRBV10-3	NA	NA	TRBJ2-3	CAISEQGSTDTQYF	TGTGCCATCAGTGAGCAGGGAAGCACAGATACGCAGTATTTT
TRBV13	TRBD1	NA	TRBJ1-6	CASSLGTGYNSPLHF	TGTGCCAGCAGCTTGGGGACAGGGTATAATTCACCCCTCCACTTT
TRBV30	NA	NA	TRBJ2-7	CAWGADAYEQYF	TGTGCCTGGGGAGCTGACGCCTACGAGCAGTACTTC
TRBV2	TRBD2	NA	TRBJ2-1	CASSDQAGGYNEQFF	TGTGCCAGCAGTGATCAAGCGGGGGGGTACAATGAGCAGTTCTTC
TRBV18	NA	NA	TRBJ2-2	CASSPQRLSSGELFF	TGTGCCAGCTCACCACAGAGACTTTCGTCCGGGGAGCTGTTTTTT
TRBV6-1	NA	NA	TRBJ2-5	CASSGGQPQYQETQYF	TGTGCCAGCAGTGGAGGACAGCCTCAGTACCAAGAGACCCAGTACTTC
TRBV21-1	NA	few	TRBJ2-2	CASSKAAREFTGELFF	TGTGCCAGCAGCAAAGCTGCAAGGGAGTTCACCGGGGAGCTGTTTTTT
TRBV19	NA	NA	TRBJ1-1	CASRFRDSRSEAFF	TGTGCCAGTAGATTCCGAGACAGCCGATCTGAAGCTTTCTTT
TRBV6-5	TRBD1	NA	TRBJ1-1	CASSEIQGWTEAFF	TGTGCCAGCAGTGAAATACAGGGGTGGACTGAAGCTTTCTTT
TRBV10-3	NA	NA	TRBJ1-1	CAISDQGQSNTEAFF	TGTGCCATCAGTGATCAAGGACAGTCGAACACTGAAGCTTTCTTT
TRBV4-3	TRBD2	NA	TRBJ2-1	CASSYVAGGGYNEQFF	TGCGCCAGCAGTTATGTAGCGGGGGGTGGCTACAATGAGCAGTTCTTC
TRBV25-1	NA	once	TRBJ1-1	CASSIGGTSGKAFF	TGTGCCAGCAGTATCGGTGGGACATCAGGAAAAGCTTTCTTT
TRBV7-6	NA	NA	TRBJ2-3	CASSLGSPSTDTQYF	TGTGCCAGCAGCTTAGGGAGTCCTAGCACAGATACGCAGTATTTT
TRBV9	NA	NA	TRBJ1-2	CASSGGGDGYTF	TGTGCCAGCAGCGGGGGAGGGGATGGCTACACCTTC
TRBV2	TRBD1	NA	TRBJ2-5	CASSEGTGFLGETQYF	TGTGCCAGCAGTGAGGGGACAGGGTTTCTGGGAGAGACCCAGTACTTC
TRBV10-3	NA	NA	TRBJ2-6	CAISGEAVASGANVLTF	TGTGCCATCAGTGGAGAGGCAGTAGCCTCTGGGGCCAACGTCCTGACTTTC
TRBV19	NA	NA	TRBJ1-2	CASRLDGDYGYTF	TGTGCCAGTAGGCTGGACGGGGACTATGGCTACACCTTC
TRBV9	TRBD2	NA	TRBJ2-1	CASSVAGGDYNEQFF	TGTGCCAGCAGCGTAGCGGGGGGTGACTACAATGAGCAGTTCTTC
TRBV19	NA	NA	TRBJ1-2	CASADRDLRPTSQGYTF	TGTGCCAGCGCCGACCGGGACCTCAGACCCACTAGCCAGGGCTACACCTTC